The 26 T cell receptor beta chains presented below share a single source sample, sequenced in a study of blood T cell repertoires in COVID-19. Here immunoSEQ multiplex PCR was the method, and the copy in TCRdb shows in-frame clones only, minus some. The profile shows some 53,000 clones, about 88% of them singletons. Sequenced material: peripheral blood. The receptors come from a man aged 60-69 years with active COVID-19.

The chain carries TRBV19 and TRBJ1-2; D gene unclear. There are 17 residues in the CDR3. Per germline, CDR1 LNHDA and CDR2 SQIVND (reference sequence). The ends were cut back, 3 bases at V and 0 bases at J, with 17 bases in the middle. The DNA of the CDR3 is TGTGCCAGTAGTATTGCGGGGATAGGAGAAGCTAACTATGGCTACACCTTC. Its protein is CASSIAGIGEANYGYTF. Using reference TRBV19 and TRBJ1-2 for the parts outside the CDR3, the full variable domain is DGGITQSPKYLFRKEGQNVTLSCEQNLNHDAMYWYRQDPGQGLRLIYYSQIVNDFQKGDIAEGYSVSREKKESFPLTVTSAQKNPTAFYLCASSIAGIGEANYGYTFGSGTRLTVV.

This clone showed up just a few times. The chain uses TRBV20-1 and TRBJ1-3; D not resolved. In germline, CDR1 is DFQATT, CDR2 SNEGSKA (reference sequence). The CDR3 is 14 amino acids. V lost 3 bases and J lost 0, with 9 bases in between. The CDR3 region has the DNA TGCAGTGCTAGTACGGTCATCTCTGGAAACACCATATATTTT. Translation: CSASTVISGNTIYF.

The gene calls are TRBV7-9 and TRBJ2-3; TRBD2 agrees at 14 bases. Losses at the gene ends were 5 bases for V and 1 base for J; bases not matched to a gene: 11. The CDR3 is made up of 19 amino acids. Germline CDR1 reads SEHNR; CDR2 reads FQNEAQ (reference sequence). The CDR3 DNA reads TGTGCCAGCAGCAGACCCGGGACTAGCGGGAGAGGGGGCACAGATACGCAGTATTTT. It codes for CASSRPGTSGRGGTDTQYF.

V usage is TRBV5-6 and J usage is TRBJ2-7; D is unclear. Between the trimmed V and J ends, which lost 1 base and 3 bases, there was a span of 8 bases. The CDR3 is 13 amino acids. Germline V CDR1 and CDR2: SGHDT, YYEEEE. CDR3 coding DNA: TGTGCCAGCAGCTTGCCCACAGTCTACGAGCAGTACTTC. Its translation is CASSLPTVYEQYF.

V usage is TRBV2 and J usage is TRBJ2-1; D remains unclear. Trimming took off 6 bases at V and 0 bases at J, with 9 bases between the two ends. The CDR3 length is 14 residues. From germline, CDR1 is SNHLY and CDR2 FYNNEI. As DNA, the CDR3 is TGTGCCAGCAGACAGAGAAGCTCCTACAATGAGCAGTTCTTC. Translating it yields CASRQRSSYNEQFF.

The chain recombines TRBV10-3 with TRBJ2-7, with 7 nucleotides matching TRBD2. V shed 7 bases and J 3 bases; nucleotides not matched to a gene: 9. This CDR3 is built from 14 residues. In germline, CDR1 is ENHRY, CDR2 SYGVKD. The CDR3 loop reads CAITPASGNYEQYF. The CDR3 DNA reads as TGTGCCATCACGCCCGCTAGCGGAAACTACGAGCAGTACTTC.

This clone showed up just once. The chain uses TRBV29-1 and TRBJ2-3; 9 bases match TRBD1. The CDR3 extends over 15 amino acids. With V trimmed by 1 base and J by 2 bases, 4 bases remained unmatched. Germline CDR1 reads SQVTM; CDR2 reads ANQGSEA. The CDR3 DNA reads as TGCAGCGTTGAAGTGGGACAGGGAAACACAGATACGCAGTATTTT. This sequence encodes CSVEVGQGNTDTQYF.

V is TRBV25-1 and J is TRBJ1-2, with 9 bases aligning to TRBD1. The V and J ends lost 4 bases and 6 bases, in that order; junction bases with no gene match: 9. Per germline, CDR1 MGHDK and CDR2 SYGVNS. This CDR3 comprises 15 residues. DNA of the CDR3: TGTGCCAGCAGTGGAGGACAGGGGATTCTTCATGGCTACACCTTC. Translating it yields CASSGGQGILHGYTF.

The chain has TRBV5-6 and TRBJ1-2; weak D call: TRBD1 (6 bases). This CDR3 region has 15 residues. Germline lookup yields CDR1 SGHDT and CDR2 YYEEEE. Trimming took 6 bases from V and 0 from J, leaving 15 bases between them. CDR3 loop: CASTLGAGANYGYTF. CDR3 DNA sequence: TGTGCCAGCACTTTGGGGGCAGGAGCTAACTATGGCTACACCTTC.

The chain recombines TRBV28 with TRBJ2-3; a possible D gene is TRBD1 (6 bases). Trimming shortened V by 2 bases and J by 0 bases, and 6 bases separated the two germline ends. Germline CDR1 and CDR2: MDHEN and SYDVKM. The CDR3 is 14 residues long. The CDR3 region has the DNA TGTGCCAGCAGTTTAAGGGGGAGCACAGATACGCAGTATTTT. Protein: CASSLRGSTDTQYF. Full variable domain (rest looked up from reference TRBV28 and TRBJ2-3): DVKVTQSSRYLVKRTGEKVFLECVQDMDHENMFWYRQDPGLGLRLIYFSYDVKMKEKGDIPEGYSVSREKKERFSLILESASTNQTSMYLCASSLRGSTDTQYFGPGTRLTVL.

This CDR3 reads CASSPRQGGSGNTIYF. The CDR3 region has the DNA TGTGCCAGCAGCCCGAGACAGGGCGGATCTGGAAACACCATATATTTT. This chain joins TRBV7-9 and TRBJ1-3; 7 nucleotides agree with TRBD1. This CDR3 is 16 amino acids long. Losses at the gene ends were 5 bases for V and 1 base for J; bases not matched to a gene: 8. Germline assignment: CDR1 SEHNR and CDR2 FQNEAQ (reference sequence).

This clone appeared once. The chain links TRBV5-4 to TRBJ1-1; the match to TRBD1 covers 7 bases. The length of the CDR3 is 15 residues. J lost 0 bases, V lost 4 bases, and 6 bases had no gene match. From germline, CDR1 is SGHNT and CDR2 YYREEE (reference sequence). The CDR3 region has the DNA TGTGCCAGCAGCGCGGGACAGACCATGAACACTGAAGCTTTCTTT. This sequence encodes CASSAGQTMNTEAFF. Full variable domain (remainder filled in from reference TRBV5-4 and TRBJ1-1): ETGVTQSPTHLIKTRGQQVTLRCSSQSGHNTVSWYQQALGQGPQFIFQYYREEENGRGNFPPRFSGLQFPNYSSELNVNALELDDSALYLCASSAGQTMNTEAFFGQGTRLTVV.

J is TRBJ2-5 and V is TRBV5-1; 8 nucleotides match TRBD2. The ends lost 0 bases at V and 4 bases at J; junction bases unmatched: 2. CDR1 and CDR2 (germline): SGHRS, YFSETQ. The CDR3 totals 14 residues. For the CDR3, the DNA is TGCGCCAGCAGCTTGGCGCTAGCGGGAGAGACCCAGTACTTC. Protein product: CASSLALAGETQYF.

J is TRBJ1-2 and V is TRBV28; D might be TRBD1 (5 bases). CDR1 and CDR2 from the germline V gene are MDHEN and SYDVKM. The CDR3 spans 14 residues. The ends were cut back, 3 bases at V and 8 bases at J, with 16 bases in the middle. CDR3: CASSLSGVFEGYTF. The CDR3 DNA follows: TGTGCCAGCAGTTTGTCGGGGGTATTTGAAGGCTACACCTTC.

The chain joins TRBV10-3 to TRBJ1-1; 11 bases map to TRBD1. V gave up 4 bases and J gave up 5 bases; unmatched junction bases: 3. This CDR3 spans 14 amino acids. CDR1 and CDR2 (germline): ENHRY, SYGVKD. The CDR3, as DNA: TGTGCCATCAGTGCGGGACAGGGGGAGACTGAAGCTTTCTTT. Protein product: CAISAGQGETEAFF.

The V call is TRBV4-2, the J call TRBJ2-1; D not resolved. Germline CDR1 is LGHNA and CDR2 is YNFKEQ. The CDR3 spans 14 residues. The ends were cut back, 2 bases at V and 0 bases at J, with 5 bases in the middle. The CDR3 sequence: CASSQSRSYNEQFF. The CDR3, as DNA: TGTGCCAGCAGCCAATCGCGCTCCTACAATGAGCAGTTCTTC.

This clone appeared once. The chain recombines TRBV29-1 with TRBJ2-5, with 7 bases matching TRBD2. The CDR3 has 12 residues. From germline, CDR1 is SQVTM and CDR2 ANQGSEA. With V trimmed by 7 bases and J by 1 base, 3 bases remained unmatched. The CDR3 nucleotides read TGCAGCGCTCGGGAGGCCCAAGAGACCCAGTACTTC. This encodes CSAREAQETQYF.

The chain joins TRBV7-2 to TRBJ1-6; TRBD1 agrees at 7 bases. Per germline, CDR1 SGHTA and CDR2 FQGNSA. This CDR3 is built from 15 residues. Trimming cost V 0 bases and J 5 bases; bases outside gene matches: 1. This chain's CDR3 is CASSLAGGNNSPLHF. The CDR3 nucleotides read TGTGCCAGCAGCTTAGCAGGGGGCAATAATTCACCCCTCCACTTT.

This clone was observed once. The rearrangement links TRBV7-9 to TRBJ1-4; 7 bases map to TRBD1. The V segment lost 6 bases and the J segment 7 bases; nucleotides outside the gene matches: 8. The CDR3 has 14 residues. Germline values: CDR1 SEHNR, CDR2 FQNEAQ (reference sequence). The CDR3 reads CASRLQGYSEKLFF. The CDR3 DNA reads TGTGCCAGCAGATTACAGGGGTACAGTGAAAAACTGTTTTTT.

The rearrangement uses TRBV10-3 and TRBJ2-7, with D maybe TRBD2 (6 bases). Germline V gene data show CDR1 as ENHRY and CDR2 as SYGVKD. CDR3 length: 15 residues. V was pared by 6 bases and J by 3 bases, with 18 bases between. The CDR3 is CAISELRSGDYEQYF. CDR3 DNA: TGTGCCATCAGCGAACTCAGGTCGGGAGACTACGAGCAGTACTTC.

This clone came up once. The rearrangement joins TRBV4-3 to TRBJ1-6, with D tentatively TRBD1 (5 bases). V was pared by 2 bases and J by 7 bases, with 9 bases between. CDR3 length: 14 amino acids. Germline V gene data show CDR1 as LGHNA and CDR2 as YSLEER. CDR3 bases: TGCGCCAGCAGCCAACCCAACAGGAATTCACCCCTCCACTTT. It translates to CASSQPNRNSPLHF.

This chain uses TRBV25-1 with TRBJ1-3, with D tentatively TRBD1 (6 bases). The CDR3 extends over 15 amino acids. The ends were cut back, 8 bases at V and 2 bases at J, with 16 bases in the middle. Germline V gives CDR1 MGHDK, CDR2 SYGVNS. CDR3 sequence (DNA): TGTGCCAGCTCCAAAGGAAGACAGGCTGGAAACACCATATATTTT. This translates into CASSKGRQAGNTIYF.

The CDR3 reads CASWGDSQETQYF. The CDR3 region has the DNA TGCGCCAGCTGGGGGGATAGCCAAGAGACCCAGTACTTC. This chain uses TRBV5-1 with TRBJ2-5; a weak D match, TRBD2 (6 bases). Between the trimmed V and J ends, which lost 7 bases and 1 base, there was a span of 11 bases. This CDR3 comprises 13 residues. Germline CDR1 and CDR2: SGHRS and YFSETQ.

The chain carries TRBV14 and TRBJ1-2, with TRBD1 matching over 10 bases. V shed 5 bases, J shed 13 bases, and the junction held 10 bases outside the gene matches. The CDR3 totals 13 residues. CDR1 is SGHDN and CDR2 is FVKESK in the germline V gene. CDR3 residues: CASSSGQGTIGTF. The DNA for the CDR3 is TGTGCCAGCAGCTCGGGACAGGGGACGATAGGCACCTTC.

This chain connects TRBV7-2 to TRBJ1-1, with D tentatively TRBD1 (6 bases). Trimming pared 3 bases from V and 1 base from J, leaving 9 bases between. The CDR3 runs 14 residues. Germline V gene lookup returns CDR1 SGHTA and CDR2 FQGNSA. The CDR3 loop is CASSFRQENTEAFF. CDR3 sequence (DNA): TGTGCCAGCAGCTTCCGACAGGAGAACACTGAAGCTTTCTTT.

This clone was seen a handful of times. The chain is built from TRBV4-2 and TRBJ2-7; TRBD2 matches 12 bases. The CDR3 is made up of 14 amino acids. J gave up 7 bases and V 1 base, and 2 bases lay outside the gene matches. Looked up from germline, CDR1 is LGHNA and CDR2 is YNFKEQ. CDR3 in DNA: TGTGCCAGCAGCCAAGGACTAGCGGGAGCGGAGCAGTACTTC. It translates to CASSQGLAGAEQYF.